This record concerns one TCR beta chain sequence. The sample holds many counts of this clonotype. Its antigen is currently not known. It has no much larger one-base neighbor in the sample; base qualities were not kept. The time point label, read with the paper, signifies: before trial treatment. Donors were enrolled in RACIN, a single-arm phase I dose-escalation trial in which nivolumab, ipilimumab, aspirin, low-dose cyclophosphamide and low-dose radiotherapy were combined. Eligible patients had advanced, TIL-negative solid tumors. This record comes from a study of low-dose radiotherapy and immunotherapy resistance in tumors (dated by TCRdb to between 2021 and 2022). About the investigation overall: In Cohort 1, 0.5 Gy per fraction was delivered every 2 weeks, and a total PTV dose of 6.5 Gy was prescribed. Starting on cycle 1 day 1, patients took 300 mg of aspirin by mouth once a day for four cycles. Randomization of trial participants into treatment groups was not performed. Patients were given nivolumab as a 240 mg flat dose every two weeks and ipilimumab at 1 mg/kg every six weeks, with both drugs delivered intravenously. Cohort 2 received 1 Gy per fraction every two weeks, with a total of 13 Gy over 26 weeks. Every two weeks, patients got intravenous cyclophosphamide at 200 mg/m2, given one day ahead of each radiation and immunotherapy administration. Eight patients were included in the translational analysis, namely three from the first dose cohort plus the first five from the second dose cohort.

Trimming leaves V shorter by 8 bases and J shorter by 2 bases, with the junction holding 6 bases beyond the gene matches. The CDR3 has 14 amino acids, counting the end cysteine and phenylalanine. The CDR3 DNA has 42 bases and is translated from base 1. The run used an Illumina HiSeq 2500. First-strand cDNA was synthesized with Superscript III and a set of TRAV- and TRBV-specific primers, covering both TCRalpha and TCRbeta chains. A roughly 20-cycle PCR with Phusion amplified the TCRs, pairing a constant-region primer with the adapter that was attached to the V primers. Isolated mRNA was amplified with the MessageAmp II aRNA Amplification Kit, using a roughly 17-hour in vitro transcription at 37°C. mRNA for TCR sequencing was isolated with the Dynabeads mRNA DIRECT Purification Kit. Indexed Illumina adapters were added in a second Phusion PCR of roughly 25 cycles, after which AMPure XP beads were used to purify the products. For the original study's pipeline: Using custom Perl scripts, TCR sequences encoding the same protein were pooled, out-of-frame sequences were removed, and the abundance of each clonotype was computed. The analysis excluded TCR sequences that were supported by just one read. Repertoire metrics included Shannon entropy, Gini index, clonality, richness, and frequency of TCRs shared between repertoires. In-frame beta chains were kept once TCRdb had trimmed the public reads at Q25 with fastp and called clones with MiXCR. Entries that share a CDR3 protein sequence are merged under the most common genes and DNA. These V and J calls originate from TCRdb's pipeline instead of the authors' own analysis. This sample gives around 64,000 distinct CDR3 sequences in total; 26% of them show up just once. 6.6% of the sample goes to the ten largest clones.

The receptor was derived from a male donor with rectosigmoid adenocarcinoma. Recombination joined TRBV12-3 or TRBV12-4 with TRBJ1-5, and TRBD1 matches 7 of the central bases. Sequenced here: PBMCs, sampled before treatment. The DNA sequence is TGTGCCAGCGCTGACAGGGTAGGCAATCAGCCCCAGCATTTT. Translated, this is CASADRVGNQPQHF.